A single sample is the source of the 15 T cell receptor beta chains below, sequenced in a study of CD8+ T cells in alopecia areata. Extracted from the samples, RNA was reverse transcribed into cDNA to serve as the sequencing template. Measured with immunoSEQ multiplex PCR; TCRdb has only the in-frame clones, and not every one. The table lists roughly 150,000 clones, 45% to 60% of them singletons. Treatment noted: oral pan-JAK inhibitor, 5-10 mg twice daily. Sequenced material: CD8+ T cells sorted from blood, taken at week 4, from a patient treated with tofacitinib. These receptors came from a human donor with alopecia areata.

The table lists this clone with a few counts. V gene TRBV18 combines with J gene TRBJ1-2; D is undetermined. Germline CDR1 reads KGHSH; CDR2 reads LQKENI. V gave up 1 base and J gave up 12 bases, with 12 bases separating them. The CDR3 contains 12 residues. DNA for the CDR3: TGTGCCAGCTCACCACTGGATGGGAGCCACACCTTC. It encodes CASSPLDGSHTF.

V gene TRBV15 combines with J gene TRBJ2-7; a weak D match, TRBD2 (5 bases). Germline V gene sequence: CDR1 LNHNV, CDR2 YYDKDF (reference sequence). V dropped 0 bases and J dropped 6 bases, with 12 bases sitting between them. The CDR3 has 14 amino acids. The CDR3 loop is CATSRDREVSEQYF. For the CDR3, the DNA is TGTGCCACCAGCAGAGATCGGGAAGTCTCCGAGCAGTACTTC.

The CDR3 here is CAWSASAGEPQHF. The CDR3 DNA is TGTGCCTGGAGTGCCTCTGCGGGGGAGCCCCAGCATTTT. V is TRBV30 and J is TRBJ1-5; tentative D call: TRBD1 (5 bases). V shed 1 base and J shed 8 bases, with 12 bases lying between them. CDR3 length: 13 amino acids. Germline lookup yields CDR1 GTSNPN and CDR2 SVGIG (reference sequence).

The V call is TRBV4-2, the J call TRBJ2-1; 8 nucleotides line up with TRBD2. The J segment lost 3 bases and the V segment lost 0 bases, leaving 4 bases of the junction unmatched. Germline V gives CDR1 LGHNA, CDR2 YNFKEQ. The CDR3 totals 16 residues. The CDR3 DNA sequence: TGTGCCAGCAGCCAAGACGGGGGGGCGAGCTACAATGAGCAGTTCTTC. This translates into CASSQDGGASYNEQFF.

This sequence joins TRBV6-5 and TRBJ2-5, with TRBD2 matching over 12 bases. The CDR3 length is 16 residues. V gave up 4 bases and J gave up 5 bases; unmatched junction bases: 8. From germline, CDR1 is MNHEY and CDR2 SVGAGI. DNA of the CDR3: TGTGCCAGCAGTTCTGCTAGCGGGGGGGTCGGGGAGACCCAGTACTTC. Encoded protein: CASSSASGGVGETQYF.

This clone was seen just once. A much bigger clone sits one base away, suggesting this may be a read error. J is TRBJ2-7 and V is TRBV6-1, with a weak D call TRBD1 (6 bases). The V end was cut by 8 bases, the J end by 0 bases, with 11 bases between. In germline, CDR1 is MNHNS, CDR2 SASEGT. CDR3 size: 13 residues. CDR3 DNA: TGTGCCAGCCGCCGGGACAACTCCTACGAGCAGTACTTC. Amino acids: CASRRDNSYEQYF.

The J gene is TRBJ1-2, the V gene TRBV9, with 7 bases that match TRBD1. V was pared by 3 bases and J by 2 bases, with 7 bases of the junction left unmatched. CDR1 is SGDLS and CDR2 is YYNGEE in the germline V gene. The CDR3 sequence is 15 residues long. The CDR3 spells CASSDPGQLNYGYTF. DNA for the CDR3: TGTGCCAGCAGCGACCCGGGACAGCTAAACTATGGCTACACCTTC.

This clone was seen more than once but under ten times. The rearrangement links TRBV30 to TRBJ1-2; tentative D call: TRBD1 (5 bases). Trimming stripped 0 bases from V and 3 bases from J, with 5 bases between. The CDR3 is 12 residues long. Germline values: CDR1 GTSNPN, CDR2 SVGIG (reference sequence). The CDR3 sequence: CAWSVGDYGYTF. The CDR3 nucleotides are TGTGCCTGGAGTGTGGGGGACTATGGCTACACCTTC.

This clone was counted a few times. The chain links TRBV11-3 to TRBJ2-1; 7 bases line up with TRBD1. Germline CDR1 and CDR2: SGHNT and YENEEA. V gave up 6 bases and J gave up 6 bases; unmatched junction bases: 5. The CDR3 extends over 13 amino acids. The CDR3 loop is CASSGKGANEQFF. CDR3 DNA: TGTGCCAGCAGTGGAAAGGGGGCCAATGAGCAGTTCTTC.

This chain connects TRBV30 to TRBJ1-2; D ambiguous. The germline gives CDR1 GTSNPN, CDR2 SVGIG (reference sequence). The CDR3 is made up of 16 amino acids. The ends were cut back, 0 bases at V and 6 bases at J, with 20 bases in the middle. CDR3 protein: CAWSVIGLTLDDGYTF. Written as DNA, the CDR3 is TGTGCCTGGAGTGTAATTGGTCTAACCTTGGACGATGGCTACACCTTC.

The chain uses TRBV7-9 and TRBJ2-6; D is undetermined. Trimming left V 2 bases short and J 1 base short, with 6 bases between. Germline V gives CDR1 SEHNR, CDR2 FQNEAQ (reference sequence). The CDR3 is made up of 15 amino acids. The CDR3 sequence is CASSLKRSGANVLTF. CDR3 bases: TGTGCCAGCAGCTTAAAAAGGTCTGGGGCCAACGTCCTGACTTTC.

This chain uses TRBV7-8 with TRBJ1-5; TRBD1 might be the D (6 bases). Germline values: CDR1 SGHVS, CDR2 FQNEAQ. Trimming took 1 base from V and 4 from J, leaving 17 bases between them. The CDR3 contains 17 residues. CDR3 region: CASSLVAAGGGNQPQHF. The CDR3 coding sequence is TGTGCCAGCAGCTTAGTCGCGGCCGGAGGGGGGAATCAGCCCCAGCATTTT.

This chain connects TRBV25-1 to TRBJ1-2; D perhaps matches TRBD1 (6 bases). Germline V gives CDR1 MGHDK, CDR2 SYGVNS. Between the trimmed V and J ends, which lost 2 bases and 6 bases, there was a span of 22 bases. This CDR3 comprises 17 residues. CDR3 nucleotide sequence: TGTGCCAGCAGTGAAGGGGGCTCCAGCCCTTTTGTTCATGGCTACACCTTC. It codes for CASSEGGSSPFVHGYTF.

This clone was detected a few times. The chain recombines TRBV13 with TRBJ2-3; the D is unclear. The CDR3 loop spans 12 amino acids. V lost 6 bases and J lost 10, with 14 bases in between. CDR1 is PRHDT and CDR2 is FYEKMQ in the germline V gene (reference sequence). CDR3 nucleotides: TGTGCCAGCAGTCCCCCGAGAGAGGCGCAGTATTTT. This sequence encodes CASSPPREAQYF.

This clone has only a few counts. The DNA of the CDR3 is TGCAGCGTTCCGACAATCTATGGCTACACCTTC. This sequence encodes CSVPTIYGYTF. V gene TRBV29-1 combines with J gene TRBJ1-2; D is uncertain. V was shortened by 5 bases and J by 4 bases, with 8 bases between the two germline ends. CDR1 and CDR2 from the germline V gene are SQVTM and ANQGSEA. CDR3 size: 11 residues.